The source of this T cell receptor (beta chain) is a study of blood T cell repertoires in COVID-19. Study in general: There were acute and convalescent COVID-19 samples, and they came from the United States, Italy and Spain. The analysed material was cDNA or gDNA that came from T cells, B-cell-depleted T cells, or PBMCs.

How the authors handled the data: How many nucleated cells were present was estimated from reference gene primer amplification. Profiled with immunoSEQ multiplex PCR; TCRdb holds only in-frame clones, not every one. That table is the source of V, J and clone size, and D and trimming were worked out from the DNA. The data show about 120,000 clones, with about four fifths seen just once and 16% held by the top ten. V was clipped by 1 base and J by 2 bases, with 21 bases between them. CDR1 is SGHDN and CDR2 is FVKESK in the germline V gene. The CDR3 consists of 18 residues. The chain joins TRBV14 to TRBJ2-7; D perhaps matches TRBD2 (6 bases). The sample taken for sequencing was peripheral blood. This TCR was recovered from a man aged 60 to 75 with active or convalescent COVID-19. The CDR3 coding sequence is TGTGCCAGCAGCCAAGGGGGGAAGGGACTCTTAATGACCTACGAGCAGTACTTC. Translated: CASSQGGKGLLMTYEQYF.